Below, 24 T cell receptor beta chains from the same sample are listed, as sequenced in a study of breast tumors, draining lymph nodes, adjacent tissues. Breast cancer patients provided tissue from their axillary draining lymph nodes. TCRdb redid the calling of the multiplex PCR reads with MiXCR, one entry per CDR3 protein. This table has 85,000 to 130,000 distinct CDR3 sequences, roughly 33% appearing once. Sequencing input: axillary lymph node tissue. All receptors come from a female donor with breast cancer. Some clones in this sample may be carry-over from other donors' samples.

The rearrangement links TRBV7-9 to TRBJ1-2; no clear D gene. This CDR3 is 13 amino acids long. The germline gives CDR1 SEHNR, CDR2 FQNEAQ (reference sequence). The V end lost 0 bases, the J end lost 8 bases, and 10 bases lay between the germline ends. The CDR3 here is CASSLALADGYTF. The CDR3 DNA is TGTGCCAGCAGCTTAGCTCTAGCTGACGGCTACACCTTC.

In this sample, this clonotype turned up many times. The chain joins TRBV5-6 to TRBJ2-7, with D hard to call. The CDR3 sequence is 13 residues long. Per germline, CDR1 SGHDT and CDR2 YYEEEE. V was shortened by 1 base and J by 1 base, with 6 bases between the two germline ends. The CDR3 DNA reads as TGTGCCAGCAGCTTGTTGGGTTCCTACGAGCAGTACTTC. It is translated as CASSLLGSYEQYF.

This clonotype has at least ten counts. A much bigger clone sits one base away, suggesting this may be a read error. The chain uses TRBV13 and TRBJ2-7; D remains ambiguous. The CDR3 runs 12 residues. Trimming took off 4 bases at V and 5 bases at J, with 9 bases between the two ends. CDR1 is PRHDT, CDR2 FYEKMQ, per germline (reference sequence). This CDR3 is CASSSPLHEQYF. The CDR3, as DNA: TGTGCCAGCAGCTCCCCTCTGCACGAGCAGTACTTC. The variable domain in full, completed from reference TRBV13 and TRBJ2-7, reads AAGVIQSPRHLIKEKRETATLKCYPIPRHDTVYWYQQGPGQDPQFLISFYEKMQSDKGSIPDRFSAQQFSDYHSELNMSSLELGDSALYFCASSSPLHEQYFGPGTRLTVT.

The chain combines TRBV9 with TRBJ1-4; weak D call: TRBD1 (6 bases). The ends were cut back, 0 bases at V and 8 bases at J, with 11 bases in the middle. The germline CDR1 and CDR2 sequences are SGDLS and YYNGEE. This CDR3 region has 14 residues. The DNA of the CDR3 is TGTGCCAGCAGCGTAGGGGGGCGCACGGAAAAACTGTTTTTT. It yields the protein CASSVGGRTEKLFF.

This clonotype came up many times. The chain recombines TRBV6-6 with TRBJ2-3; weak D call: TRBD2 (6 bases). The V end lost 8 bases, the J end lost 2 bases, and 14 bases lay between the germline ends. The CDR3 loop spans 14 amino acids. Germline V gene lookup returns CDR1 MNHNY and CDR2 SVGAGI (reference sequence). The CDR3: CASRRGGDTDTQYF. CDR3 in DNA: TGTGCCAGCCGCCGGGGCGGGGACACAGATACGCAGTATTTT.

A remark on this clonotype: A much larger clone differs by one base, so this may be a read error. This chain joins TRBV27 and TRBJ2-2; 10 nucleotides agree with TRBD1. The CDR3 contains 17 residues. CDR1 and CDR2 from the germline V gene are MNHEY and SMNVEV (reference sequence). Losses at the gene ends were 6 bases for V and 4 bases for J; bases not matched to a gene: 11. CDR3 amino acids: CASSPFPRDRGTGELFF. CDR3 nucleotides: TGTGCCAGCAGCCCATTTCCCCGGGACAGGGGCACCGGGGAGCTGTTTTTT.

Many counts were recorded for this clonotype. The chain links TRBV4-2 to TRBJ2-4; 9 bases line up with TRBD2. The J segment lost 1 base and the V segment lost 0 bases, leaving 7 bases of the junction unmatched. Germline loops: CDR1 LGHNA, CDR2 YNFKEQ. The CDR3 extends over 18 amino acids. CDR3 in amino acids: CASSQEGGGALAKNIQYF. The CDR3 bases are TGTGCCAGCAGCCAAGAGGGCGGGGGGGCCCTGGCCAAAAACATTCAGTACTTC.

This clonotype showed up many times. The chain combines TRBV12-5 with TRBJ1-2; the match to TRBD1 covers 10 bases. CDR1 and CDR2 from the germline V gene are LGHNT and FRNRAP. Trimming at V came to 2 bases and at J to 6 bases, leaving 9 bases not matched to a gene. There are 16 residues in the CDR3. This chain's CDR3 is CASGLRIRQGAHGYTF. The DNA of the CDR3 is TGTGCTAGTGGTTTGAGAATTCGACAGGGGGCCCATGGCTACACCTTC.

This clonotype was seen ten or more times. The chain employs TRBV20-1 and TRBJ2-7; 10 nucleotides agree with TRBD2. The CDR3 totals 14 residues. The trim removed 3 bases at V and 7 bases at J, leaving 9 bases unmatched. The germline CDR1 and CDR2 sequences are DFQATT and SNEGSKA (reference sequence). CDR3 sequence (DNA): TGCAGTGCTAGCTTGCTAGCGGGGGCTAAGGAGCAGTACTTC. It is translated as CSASLLAGAKEQYF.

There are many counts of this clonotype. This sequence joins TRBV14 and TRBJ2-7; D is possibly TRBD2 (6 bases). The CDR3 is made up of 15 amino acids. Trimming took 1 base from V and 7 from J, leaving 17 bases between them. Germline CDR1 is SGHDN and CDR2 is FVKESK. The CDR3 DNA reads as TGTGCCAGCAGCCAAGGGGTTACTAGCTTGGGTGAGCAGTACTTC. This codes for CASSQGVTSLGEQYF.

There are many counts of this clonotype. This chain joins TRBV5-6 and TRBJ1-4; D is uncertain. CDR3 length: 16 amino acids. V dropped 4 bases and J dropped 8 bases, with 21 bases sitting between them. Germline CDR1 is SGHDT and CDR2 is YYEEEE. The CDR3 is CASSPWGEGLGEKLFF. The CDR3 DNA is TGTGCCAGCAGCCCCTGGGGAGAGGGCCTGGGCGAAAAACTGTTTTTT.

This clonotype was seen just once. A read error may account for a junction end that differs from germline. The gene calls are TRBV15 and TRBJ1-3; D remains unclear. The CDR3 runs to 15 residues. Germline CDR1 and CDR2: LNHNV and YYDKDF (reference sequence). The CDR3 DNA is TGTGCCGCCAGCAGAGATCGGGCAAGGGGAAACACCATATATTTT. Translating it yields CAASRDRARGNTIYF.

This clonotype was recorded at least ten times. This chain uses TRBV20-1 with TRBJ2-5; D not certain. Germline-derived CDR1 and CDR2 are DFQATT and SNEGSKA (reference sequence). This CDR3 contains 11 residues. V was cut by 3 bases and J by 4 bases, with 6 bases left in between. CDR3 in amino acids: CSARSVETQYF. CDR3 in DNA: TGCAGTGCTAGGTCGGTAGAGACCCAGTACTTC.

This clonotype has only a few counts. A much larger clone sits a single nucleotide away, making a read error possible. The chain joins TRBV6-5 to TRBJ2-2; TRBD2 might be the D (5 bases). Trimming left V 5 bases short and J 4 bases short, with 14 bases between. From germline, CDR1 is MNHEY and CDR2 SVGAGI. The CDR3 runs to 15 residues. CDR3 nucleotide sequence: TGTGCCAGCAGTCACTGGTCTAGCTCCACCGGGGAGCTGTTTTTT. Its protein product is CASSHWSSSTGELFF.

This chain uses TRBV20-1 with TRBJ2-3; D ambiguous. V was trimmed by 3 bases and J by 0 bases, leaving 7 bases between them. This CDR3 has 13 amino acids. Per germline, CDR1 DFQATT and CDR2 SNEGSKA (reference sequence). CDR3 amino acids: CSARGQSTDTQYF. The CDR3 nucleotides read TGCAGTGCTAGGGGCCAAAGCACAGATACGCAGTATTTT.

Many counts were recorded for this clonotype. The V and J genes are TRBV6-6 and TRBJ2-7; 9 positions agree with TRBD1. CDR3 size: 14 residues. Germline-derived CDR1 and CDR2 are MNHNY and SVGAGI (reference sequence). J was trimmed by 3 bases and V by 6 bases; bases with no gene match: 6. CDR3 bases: TGTGCCAGCAGACCCCCGGGACAGGGCTACGAGCAGTACTTC. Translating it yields CASRPPGQGYEQYF.

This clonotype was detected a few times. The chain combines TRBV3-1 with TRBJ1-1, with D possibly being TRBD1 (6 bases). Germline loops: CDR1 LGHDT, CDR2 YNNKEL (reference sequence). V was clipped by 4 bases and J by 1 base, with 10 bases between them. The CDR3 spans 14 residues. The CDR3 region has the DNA TGTGCCAGCAGCCCGGGGGCGGAGAACACTGAAGCTTTCTTT. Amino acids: CASSPGAENTEAFF.

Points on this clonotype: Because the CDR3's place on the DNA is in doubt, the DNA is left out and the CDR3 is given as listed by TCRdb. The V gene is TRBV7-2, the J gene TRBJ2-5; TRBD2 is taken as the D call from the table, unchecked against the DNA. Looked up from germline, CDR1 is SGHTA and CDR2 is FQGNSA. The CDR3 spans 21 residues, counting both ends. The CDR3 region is CASSFYICSARGAGLGETQYF.

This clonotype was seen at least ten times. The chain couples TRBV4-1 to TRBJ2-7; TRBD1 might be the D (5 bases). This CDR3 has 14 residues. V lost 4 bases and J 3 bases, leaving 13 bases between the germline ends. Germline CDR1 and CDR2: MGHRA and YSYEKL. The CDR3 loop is CASSPQGRVYEQYF. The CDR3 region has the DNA TGCGCCAGCAGCCCCCAGGGTAGGGTCTACGAGCAGTACTTC.

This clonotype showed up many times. CDR3 loop: CASSSPSGGAYNEQFF. For the CDR3, the DNA is TGTGCCAGCAGCTCCCCTAGCGGGGGGGCCTACAATGAGCAGTTCTTC. The V call is TRBV7-9, the J call TRBJ2-1; 12 bases fit TRBD2. The V gene's germline CDR1 is SEHNR and CDR2 FQNEAQ (reference sequence). CDR3 length: 16 amino acids. V gave up 4 bases and J gave up 2 bases; unmatched junction bases: 3.

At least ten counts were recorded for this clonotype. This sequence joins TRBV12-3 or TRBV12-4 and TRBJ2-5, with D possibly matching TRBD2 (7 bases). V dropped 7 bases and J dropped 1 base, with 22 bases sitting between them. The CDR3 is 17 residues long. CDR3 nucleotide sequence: TGTGCCAGCACCCTAGGGGGGGGGACACCTTTCCAAGAGACCCAGTACTTC. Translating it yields CASTLGGGTPFQETQYF.

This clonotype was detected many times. The CDR3 DNA sequence: TGTGCCAGCTCACTGGGACTGGGGGCCTACGAGCAGTACTTC. Protein sequence: CASSLGLGAYEQYF. The chain couples TRBV18 to TRBJ2-7; tentatively, D is TRBD2 (6 bases). The germline V and J ends were trimmed by 4 bases and 2 bases, with 12 bases remaining between them. Germline loops: CDR1 KGHSH, CDR2 LQKENI. The CDR3 is made up of 14 amino acids.

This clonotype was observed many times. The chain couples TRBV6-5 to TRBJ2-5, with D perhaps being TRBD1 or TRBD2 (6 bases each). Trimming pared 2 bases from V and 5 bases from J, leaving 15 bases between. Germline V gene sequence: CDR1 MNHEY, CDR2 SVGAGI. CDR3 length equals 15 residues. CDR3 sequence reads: CASSYAPGATETQYF. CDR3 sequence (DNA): TGTGCCAGCAGTTACGCTCCGGGGGCGACGGAGACCCAGTACTTC.

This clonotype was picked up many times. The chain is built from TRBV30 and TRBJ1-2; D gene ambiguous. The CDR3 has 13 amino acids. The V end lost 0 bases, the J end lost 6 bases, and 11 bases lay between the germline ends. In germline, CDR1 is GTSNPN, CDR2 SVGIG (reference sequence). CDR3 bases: TGTGCCTGGAGTGTTAGTTTTCAGGATGGCTACACCTTC. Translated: CAWSVSFQDGYTF.